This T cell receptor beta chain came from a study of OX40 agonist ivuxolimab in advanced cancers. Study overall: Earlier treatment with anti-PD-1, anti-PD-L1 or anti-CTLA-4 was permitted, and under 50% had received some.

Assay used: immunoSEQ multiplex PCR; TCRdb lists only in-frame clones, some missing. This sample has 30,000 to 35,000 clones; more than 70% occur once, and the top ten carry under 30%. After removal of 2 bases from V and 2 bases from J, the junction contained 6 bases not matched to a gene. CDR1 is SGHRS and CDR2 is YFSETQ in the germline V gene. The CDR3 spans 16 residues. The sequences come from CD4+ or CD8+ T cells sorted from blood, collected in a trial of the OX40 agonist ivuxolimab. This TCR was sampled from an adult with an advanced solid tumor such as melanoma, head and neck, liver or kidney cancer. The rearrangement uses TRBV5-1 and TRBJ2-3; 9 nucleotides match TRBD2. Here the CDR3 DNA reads TGCGCCAGCAGCTTAGGGGCGGGGGGGTTCACAGATACGCAGTATTTT. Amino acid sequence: CASSLGAGGFTDTQYF. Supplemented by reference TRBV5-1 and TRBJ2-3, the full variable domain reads KAGVTQTPRYLIKTRGQQVTLSCSPISGHRSVSWYQQTPGQGLQFLFEYFSETQRNKGNFPGRFSGRQFSNSRSEMNVSTLELGDSALYLCASSLGAGGFTDTQYFGPGTRLTVL.